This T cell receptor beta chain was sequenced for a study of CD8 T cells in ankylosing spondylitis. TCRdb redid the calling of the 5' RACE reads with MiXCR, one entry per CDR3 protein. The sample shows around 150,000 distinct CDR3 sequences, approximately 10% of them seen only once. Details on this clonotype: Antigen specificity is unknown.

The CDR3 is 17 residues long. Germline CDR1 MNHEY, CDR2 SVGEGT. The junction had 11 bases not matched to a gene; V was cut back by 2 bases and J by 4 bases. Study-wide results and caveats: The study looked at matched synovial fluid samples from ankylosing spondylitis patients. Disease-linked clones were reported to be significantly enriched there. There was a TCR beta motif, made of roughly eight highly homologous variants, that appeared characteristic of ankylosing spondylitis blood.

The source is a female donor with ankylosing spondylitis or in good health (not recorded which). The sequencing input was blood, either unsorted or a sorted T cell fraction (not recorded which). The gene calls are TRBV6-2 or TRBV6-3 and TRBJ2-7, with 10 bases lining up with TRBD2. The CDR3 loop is CASSYGLAGAWGYEQYF. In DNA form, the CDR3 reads TGTGCCAGCAGTTACGGCCTAGCGGGGGCCTGGGGATACGAGCAGTACTTC.